This is a list of T cell receptor beta chains from one sample in a study of early T cells in non-severe SARS-CoV-2 infection. TCRdb fed the 5' RACE reads into MiXCR, producing one record per CDR3 protein. The table lists about 23,000 distinct CDR3 sequences, roughly 4.7% of them singletons, with approximately 4.3% in the top ten. Material: whole blood. The receptors here all came from an adult who was a healthcare worker with PCR-confirmed SARS-CoV-2 infection or an uninfected control (not recorded which). CDR3s include the opening cysteine and the closing phenylalanine or tryptophan. Each record gives: D gene, CDR3 length, clone size, J gene, V gene, CDR3 protein, CDR3 DNA. The D gene is left open where the match is weak. Clone size is shown for a subset of rows, as once, few, many or a class of expanded clone.

>TRBD1|14|many|TRBJ1-1|TRBV10-3
CAATNRGEETEAFF
TGTGCCGCCACAAACAGGGGTGAAGAGACTGAAGCTTTCTTT
>TRBD1|13|.|TRBJ1-3|TRBV3-1
CASRPPGQDTIYF
TGTGCCAGCAGGCCACCGGGACAGGACACCATATATTTT
>TRBD2|13|many|TRBJ2-5|TRBV7-3
CASSPGLQETQYF
TGTGCCAGCAGCCCGGGACTACAAGAGACCCAGTACTTC
>.|12|many|TRBJ1-2|TRBV11-3
CASSLNGGGYTF
TGTGCCAGCAGTCTAAATGGGGGCGGCTACACCTTC
>TRBD2|16|many|TRBJ2-2|TRBV5-1
CASSLYPGGPSGELFF
TGCGCCAGCAGCTTGTACCCGGGGGGGCCCTCCGGGGAGCTGTTTTTT
>.|13|many|TRBJ1-5|TRBV19
CASSIIGDQPQHF
TGTGCCAGTAGTATTATTGGAGATCAGCCCCAGCATTTT
>.|16|many|TRBJ1-6|TRBV2
CASSHPDGDYNSPLHF
TGTGCCAGCAGTCATCCCGACGGAGACTATAATTCACCCCTCCACTTT
>TRBD1|13|many|TRBJ2-7|TRBV7-9
CASTWDRGYEQYF
TGTGCCAGCACCTGGGACAGGGGATACGAGCAGTACTTC
>.|14|many|TRBJ1-6|TRBV7-8
CASSLEGVLGSLHF
TGTGCCAGCAGCTTAGAGGGAGTTTTAGGATCCCTCCACTTT
>TRBD1|12|many|TRBJ1-2|TRBV20-1
CSARADRGPSTF
TGCAGTGCTAGAGCTGACAGGGGGCCCTCGACCTTC
>TRBD1|15|.|TRBJ1-1|TRBV11-2
CASSSSDRANTEAFF
TGTGCCAGCAGCTCCTCGGACAGGGCGAACACTGAAGCTTTCTTT
>.|15|medium-sized|TRBJ2-3|TRBV24-1
CATSDLQRDADTQYF
TGTGCCACCAGTGATTTGCAAAGGGACGCAGATACGCAGTATTTT
>.|15|many|TRBJ1-1|TRBV5-4
CASSAEGQINTEAFF
TGTGCCAGCAGCGCCGAGGGACAAATAAACACTGAAGCTTTCTTT
>.|15|many|TRBJ2-3|TRBV7-6
CASSPLGVRTDTQYF
TGTGCCAGCAGCCCCTTGGGGGTAAGGACAGATACGCAGTATTTT
>TRBD2|18|many|TRBJ2-7|TRBV7-6
CASSSGTTRNTGSYEQYF
TGTGCCAGCAGCTCCGGGACTACACGAAACACTGGATCCTACGAGCAGTACTTC
>TRBD1|15|few|TRBJ2-2|TRBV10-1
CASSLGQGADGELFF
TGCGCCAGCAGTTTGGGACAGGGGGCTGACGGGGAGCTGTTTTTT
>.|12|many|TRBJ1-2|TRBV11-2
CASSPPGFGYTF
TGTGCCAGCAGCCCACCAGGGTTTGGCTACACCTTC
>TRBD1|15|many|TRBJ2-7|TRBV11-3
CASSLAPGQPTEQYF
TGTGCCAGCAGCTTAGCTCCGGGACAGCCTACGGAGCAGTACTTC
>.|14|medium-sized|TRBJ1-2|TRBV7-6
CASSLSDRIYGYTF
TGTGCCAGCAGCTTATCAGACAGAATCTATGGCTACACCTTC
>TRBD1|15|few|TRBJ1-3|TRBV29-1
CSVSRTGSSGNTIYF
TGCAGCGTTTCGAGGACAGGGTCCTCTGGAAACACCATATATTTT
>.|17|many|TRBJ2-2|TRBV28
CASGFGTYILNTGELFF
TGTGCCAGCGGATTCGGGACGTATATACTAAACACCGGGGAGCTGTTTTTT
>TRBD1|14|.|TRBJ1-6|TRBV6-6
CASSYGQGNSPLHF
TGTGCCAGCAGTTACGGACAGGGAAATTCACCCCTCCACTTT
>.|17|many|TRBJ2-7|TRBV11-2
CASSKVRDIEETYEQYF
TGTGCCAGCAGTAAGGTCCGGGACATAGAAGAGACCTACGAGCAGTACTTC
>TRBD2|15|.|TRBJ2-3|TRBV6-5
CASRDLAGATDTQYF
TGTGCCAGCAGGGACCTAGCGGGGGCTACAGATACGCAGTATTTT
>.|18|many|TRBJ1-3|TRBV18
CASSPTGRTQFSGNTIYF
TGTGCCAGCTCACCAACTGGGAGGACCCAGTTCTCTGGAAACACCATATATTTT
>TRBD2|14|medium-sized|TRBJ2-5|TRBV29-1
CSVDSGGTQETQYF
TGCAGCGTTGACAGCGGGGGGACCCAAGAGACCCAGTACTTC
>TRBD1|15|many|TRBJ2-5|TRBV5-1
CASSSGTGAQETQYF
TGCGCCAGCAGCTCCGGGACAGGGGCGCAAGAGACCCAGTACTTC
>TRBD2|16|few|TRBJ2-2|TRBV11-2
CASSRGLAGGTGELFF
TGTGCCAGCAGTCGAGGACTAGCGGGGGGCACCGGGGAGCTGTTTTTT
>.|14|many|TRBJ2-7|TRBV20-1
CSASQGRLLYEQYF
TGCAGTGCTAGTCAGGGACGCCTACTATACGAGCAGTACTTC
>.|14|many|TRBJ2-1|TRBV5-6
CASSPFGSYNEQFF
TGTGCCAGCAGCCCTTTCGGCTCCTACAATGAGCAGTTCTTC
>TRBD1|15|few|TRBJ2-7|TRBV9
CASSVGGTGTYEQYF
TGTGCCAGCAGCGTAGGGGGGACAGGGACCTACGAGCAGTACTTC
>.|16|few|TRBJ1-4|TRBV7-2
CASSLAPGPPNEKLFF
TGTGCCAGCAGCTTAGCGCCCGGGCCGCCTAATGAAAAACTGTTTTTT
>.|13|few|TRBJ2-3|TRBV6-2/TRBV6-3
CASSYSDTDTQYF
TGTGCCAGCAGTTACTCGGACACAGATACGCAGTATTTT
>.|15|.|TRBJ2-2|TRBV7-2
CASSLQGHNTGELFF
TGTGCCAGCAGCCTTCAGGGGCACAACACCGGGGAGCTGTTTTTT
>TRBD1|15|many|TRBJ1-1|TRBV7-9
CASSSRQGAITEAFF
TGTGCCAGCAGCTCCAGACAGGGGGCGATTACTGAAGCTTTCTTT
>.|14|many|TRBJ1-3|TRBV6-2/TRBV6-3
CASSYLSGGNTIYF
TGTGCCAGCAGTTATCTGAGTGGAGGAAACACCATATATTTT
>.|16|many|TRBJ1-5|TRBV12-3/TRBV12-4
CASSLARVAVPQPQHF
TGTGCCAGCAGTTTAGCGCGGGTTGCGGTCCCCCAGCCCCAGCATTTT
>TRBD2|14|few|TRBJ2-3|TRBV6-2/TRBV6-3
CASKRGGRSDTQYF
TGTGCCAGCAAGCGGGGGGGCAGGTCAGATACGCAGTATTTT
>TRBD1|16|.|TRBJ2-3|TRBV24-1
CATSDGTGGRTDTQYF
TGTGCCACCAGTGATGGGACAGGGGGCCGCACAGATACGCAGTATTTT
>TRBD1|18|many|TRBJ1-2|TRBV20-1
CSARMDRDSLFADYGYTF
TGCAGTGCTAGGATGGACCGGGACAGTTTGTTCGCTGACTATGGCTACACCTTC
>.|12|medium-sized|TRBJ2-7|TRBV3-1
CASSQALYEQYF
TGTGCCAGCAGCCAGGCCCTCTACGAGCAGTACTTC
>.|13|.|TRBJ2-7|TRBV7-2
CASSPRDSVSWYF
TGTGCCAGCAGCCCCCGGGACTCCGTATCTTGGTACTTC
>.|12|medium-sized|TRBJ1-1|TRBV12-3/TRBV12-4
CASSLANTEAFF
TGTGCCAGCAGTCTGGCGAACACTGAAGCTTTCTTT
>.|13|medium-sized|TRBJ2-5|TRBV2
CASNWGERETQYF
TGTGCCAGCAATTGGGGCGAGAGAGAGACCCAGTACTTC
>.|12|many|TRBJ2-1|TRBV27
CASSFGRNEQFF
TGTGCCAGCAGTTTTGGACGGAATGAGCAGTTCTTC
>.|14|medium-sized|TRBJ1-4|TRBV27
CASSLEQSGEKLFF
TGTGCCAGCAGTTTAGAACAGTCGGGCGAAAAACTGTTTTTT
>TRBD1|13|many|TRBJ2-3|TRBV6-6
CASDRDRTDTQYF
TGTGCCAGCGACAGGGACCGCACAGATACGCAGTATTTT
>TRBD2|15|.|TRBJ2-1|TRBV12-3/TRBV12-4
CASSFSGGAYNEQFF
TGTGCCAGCAGTTTCAGCGGGGGGGCCTACAATGAGCAGTTCTTC
>TRBD1|15|.|TRBJ1-3|TRBV5-5
CASRLDRGSGNTIYF
TGTGCCAGCAGACTCGACAGGGGCTCTGGAAACACCATATATTTT
>.|14|few|TRBJ2-3|TRBV7-2
CASSPSEGPFTQYF
TGTGCCAGCAGCCCGTCGGAAGGGCCTTTTACGCAGTATTTT
>TRBD2|14|many|TRBJ2-7|TRBV6-5
CASSTRTRTYEQYF
TGTGCCAGCAGTACCAGGACTAGAACGTACGAGCAGTACTTC
>.|15|many|TRBJ1-1|TRBV25-1
CASSEGRGRNTEAFF
TGTGCCAGCAGTGAAGGAAGGGGACGCAACACTGAAGCTTTCTTT
>.|20|many|TRBJ2-6|TRBV5-1
CASSHNWAGALRSGANVLTF
TGCGCCAGCAGCCACAATTGGGCAGGGGCCCTACGCTCTGGGGCCAACGTCCTGACTTTC
>.|12|many|TRBJ1-2|TRBV7-2
CASSLGVSGYTF
TGTGCCAGCAGCTTAGGTGTGTCTGGCTACACCTTC
>.|12|many|TRBJ2-3|TRBV29-1
CSVGESADTQYF
TGCAGCGTTGGTGAAAGTGCGGATACGCAGTATTTT